This paragraph reports one T cell receptor (beta chain). The CDR3 is made up of 18 amino acids. Trimming took 5 bases from V and 2 from J; bases not matched to a gene: 14. The germline CDR1 and CDR2 sequences are SGHVS and FQNEAQ. This sample was included in a study of blood T cell repertoires in COVID-19. The overall study: The United States, Italy and Spain provided the acute and convalescent COVID-19 samples. PBMCs, B-cell-depleted T cells, or T cells were the source of the cDNA or gDNA that made up the material.

How the authors handled the data: For nucleated cells, counts were estimated from reference gene primer amplification. Assay: immunoSEQ multiplex PCR; the TCRdb copy retains only in-frame clones and omits some. V and J calls and clone size are as listed in that table; D and trimming were resolved from the DNA. The table has around 100,000 clones, 88% seen once; the top ten hold 8% to 8.5%. Sequenced: peripheral blood. The TCR sequence derives from a woman in her sixties or seventies who had recovered from COVID-19. This chain uses TRBV7-8 with TRBJ2-3, with 9 bases fitting TRBD2. The CDR3 coding sequence is TGTGCCAGCAGCGAAGGGACTAGCTCCTTGGGTACCACAGATACGCAGTATTTT. This translates into CASSEGTSSLGTTDTQYF.